This TCR beta chain originates from a study of shared clonotypes between healthy human individuals. Profiling relied on immunoSEQ multiplex PCR, and the TCRdb table lists in-frame clones only, not all of them. The repertoire has some 650,000 clones, more than 95% of them found once; the top ten carry approximately 0.057%. V was pared by 2 bases and J by 12 bases, with 4 bases of the junction left unmatched. This CDR3 comprises 13 residues. The germline gives CDR1 MNHEY, CDR2 SVGAGI. What was sequenced was naive CD4+ T cells sorted from blood. Noted subset: CD45RA+ positively selected. This receptor was identified in a woman in her 30s in good health. The V call is TRBV6-5, the J call TRBJ1-6; 7 bases are shared with TRBD1. The CDR3, as DNA: TGTGCCAGCAGTTACCGGGACAGTGGACCCCTCCACTTT. As protein: CASSYRDSGPLHF.